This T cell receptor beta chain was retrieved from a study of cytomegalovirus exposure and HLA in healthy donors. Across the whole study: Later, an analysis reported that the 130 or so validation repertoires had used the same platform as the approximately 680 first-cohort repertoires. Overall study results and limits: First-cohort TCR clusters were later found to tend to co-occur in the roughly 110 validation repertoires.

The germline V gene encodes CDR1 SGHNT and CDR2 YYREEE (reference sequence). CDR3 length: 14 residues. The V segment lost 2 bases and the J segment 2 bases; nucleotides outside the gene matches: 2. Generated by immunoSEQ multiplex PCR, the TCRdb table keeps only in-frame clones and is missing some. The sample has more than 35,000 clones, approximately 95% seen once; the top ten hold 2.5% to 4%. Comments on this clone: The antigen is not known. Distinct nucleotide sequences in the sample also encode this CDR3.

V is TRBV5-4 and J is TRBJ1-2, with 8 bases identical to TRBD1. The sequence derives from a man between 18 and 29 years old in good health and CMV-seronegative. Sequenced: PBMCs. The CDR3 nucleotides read TGTGCCAGCAGCTTCGGACAGGGAAACTATGGCTACACCTTC. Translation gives CASSFGQGNYGYTF.